Listed here is a single TCR beta chain. Germline V CDR1 and CDR2: MNHEY, SVGAGI. This CDR3 spans 15 amino acids. V was shortened by 2 bases and J by 0 bases, with 8 bases between the two germline ends. The sample originates from a study of cytomegalovirus exposure and HLA in healthy donors. The study ran its PCR with 60 Vbeta and 13 Jbeta primers. Libraries were prepared by immunoSEQ multiplex PCR; TCRdb keeps only in-frame clonotypes and omits some of them. The profile covers about 120,000 clones, with around 75% appearing a single time and roughly 0.9% taken by the ten largest. Material for sequencing was PBMCs. The source is a woman in her twenties or thirties in good health and CMV-seronegative. V is TRBV6-5 and J is TRBJ1-3; tentatively, D is TRBD1 (5 bases). This CDR3 is CASSYQGSSGNTIYF. Written as DNA, the CDR3 is TGTGCCAGCAGTTACCAGGGAAGCTCTGGAAACACCATATATTTT.